A selection of T cell receptor beta chains follows, all from one sample in a study of CD8+CD57+ T cells in acquired aplastic anemia. TCRdb re-called the reads with MiXCR, one entry per CDR3 protein. The data show fewer than 200,000 distinct CDR3 sequences, about 45% seen once. Sequencing was carried out using sorted CD4+, CD8+, or CD8+CD57+ T cells (not recorded which) from PBMCs. Receptors originate from a human donor with aplastic anemia. Both conserved end residues are part of each CDR3. Each record gives: CDR3 DNA, CDR3 protein, J gene, D gene, clone size, V gene. D genes are given only for firm matches. The size entry is marked missing in some rows and otherwise reads once, few, many or a size class.

cdr3_nt: TGTGCCACCAGTGATTCCACACGTGAAGATACGCAGTATTTT
cdr3_aa: CATSDSTREDTQYF
j_call: TRBJ2-3
d_call: NA
clone_size: NA
v_call: TRBV24-1

cdr3_nt: TGCAGTGCTAGAGATGGGTTATCTGGGGCCAACGTCCTGACTTTC
cdr3_aa: CSARDGLSGANVLTF
j_call: TRBJ2-6
d_call: NA
clone_size: few
v_call: TRBV20-1

cdr3_nt: TGCGCCAGCAGCCTCCACTCCCGGACTAGCGAACAAGAGACCCAGTACTTC
cdr3_aa: CASSLHSRTSEQETQYF
j_call: TRBJ2-5
d_call: TRBD2
clone_size: NA
v_call: TRBV4-3

cdr3_nt: TGTGCCATCAGTGGAAGGACTTTGGATACGCAGTATTTT
cdr3_aa: CAISGRTLDTQYF
j_call: TRBJ2-3
d_call: NA
clone_size: NA
v_call: TRBV10-3

cdr3_nt: TGTGCCACCAGTGAGGCGGGGGGGTCAGATACGCAGTATTTT
cdr3_aa: CATSEAGGSDTQYF
j_call: TRBJ2-3
d_call: TRBD2
clone_size: NA
v_call: TRBV24-1

cdr3_nt: TGTGCCAGCAGCTTTGGTGGGGTAGGGAGCAATCAGCCCCAGCATTTT
cdr3_aa: CASSFGGVGSNQPQHF
j_call: TRBJ1-5
d_call: NA
clone_size: NA
v_call: TRBV11-1

cdr3_nt: TGTGCCAGCACCGCTAGCGGGGGGTGGGTCCCAGATACGCAGTATTTT
cdr3_aa: CASTASGGWVPDTQYF
j_call: TRBJ2-3
d_call: TRBD2
clone_size: many
v_call: TRBV7-2

cdr3_nt: TGCGCCAGCAGGGCCCCCGGGACGCTAAGGAGCTCCTACAATGAGCAGTTCTTC
cdr3_aa: CASRAPGTLRSSYNEQFF
j_call: TRBJ2-1
d_call: NA
clone_size: NA
v_call: TRBV10-2

cdr3_nt: TGCGCCAGCAGCCAAGATCCCCCGGACAGGGCCGGAAACACCATATATTTT
cdr3_aa: CASSQDPPDRAGNTIYF
j_call: TRBJ1-3
d_call: TRBD1
clone_size: NA
v_call: TRBV4-1

cdr3_nt: TGTGCCAGTAGTCCCGTAGGTGGCAATGAAAAACTGTTTTTT
cdr3_aa: CASSPVGGNEKLFF
j_call: TRBJ1-4
d_call: NA
clone_size: NA
v_call: TRBV19

cdr3_nt: TGTGCCAGCAGCCAAATCGAACGCACAGATACGCAGTATTTT
cdr3_aa: CASSQIERTDTQYF
j_call: TRBJ2-3
d_call: NA
clone_size: NA
v_call: TRBV3-1

cdr3_nt: TGTGCCAGCAGCGTTACCCAGGTTCGGAACACTGAAGCTTTCTTT
cdr3_aa: CASSVTQVRNTEAFF
j_call: TRBJ1-1
d_call: NA
clone_size: many
v_call: TRBV9

cdr3_nt: TGCAGCGGTCAGAGGGGTGGGGGGGCCGGGGAGACCCAGTACTTC
cdr3_aa: CSGQRGGGAGETQYF
j_call: TRBJ2-5
d_call: NA
clone_size: many
v_call: TRBV29-1

cdr3_nt: TGTGCCAGCAGCTTGACAGGGGCTACCTACGAGCAGTACTTC
cdr3_aa: CASSLTGATYEQYF
j_call: TRBJ2-7
d_call: TRBD1
clone_size: NA
v_call: TRBV11-2

cdr3_nt: TGTACCAGCAGCTTCGACCTAGCGGGGGGGATCTACAATGAGCAGTTCTTC
cdr3_aa: CTSSFDLAGGIYNEQFF
j_call: TRBJ2-1
d_call: TRBD2
clone_size: NA
v_call: TRBV5-6

cdr3_nt: TGTGCCACCAGCACCTTACAGGGGATCTACGAGCAGTACTTC
cdr3_aa: CATSTLQGIYEQYF
j_call: TRBJ2-7
d_call: TRBD1
clone_size: NA
v_call: TRBV15

cdr3_nt: TGTGCCAGCAGCCCCGGGACAGGGGTTGGCTACACCTTC
cdr3_aa: CASSPGTGVGYTF
j_call: TRBJ1-2
d_call: TRBD1
clone_size: NA
v_call: TRBV7-2

cdr3_nt: TGCAGTGCCAGCATACTAGCGGCCCAAGAGACCCAGTACTTC
cdr3_aa: CSASILAAQETQYF
j_call: TRBJ2-5
d_call: TRBD2
clone_size: NA
v_call: TRBV20-1

cdr3_nt: TGTGCCAGCAGCTTAGGCCTAGCGGGGTCTAGCACAGATACGCAGTATTTT
cdr3_aa: CASSLGLAGSSTDTQYF
j_call: TRBJ2-3
d_call: TRBD2
clone_size: NA
v_call: TRBV11-2

cdr3_nt: TGTGCCACCGCCCCCCCTGGGGCCAACGTCCTGACTTTC
cdr3_aa: CATAPPGANVLTF
j_call: TRBJ2-6
d_call: NA
clone_size: NA
v_call: TRBV2

cdr3_nt: TGCAGTGCCGGCACAGACTATCCCCCCTACGAGCAGTACTTC
cdr3_aa: CSAGTDYPPYEQYF
j_call: TRBJ2-7
d_call: NA
clone_size: many
v_call: TRBV20-1

cdr3_nt: TGTGCCAGCAGCTTAGGAGGGCGGGAGAATGCAGATACGCAGTATTTT
cdr3_aa: CASSLGGRENADTQYF
j_call: TRBJ2-3
d_call: TRBD2
clone_size: NA
v_call: TRBV11-1

cdr3_nt: TGTGCCAGCAGCTTACCGGGGGGCAGGAGAGAGACCCAGTACTTC
cdr3_aa: CASSLPGGRRETQYF
j_call: TRBJ2-5
d_call: NA
clone_size: many
v_call: TRBV7-2

cdr3_nt: TGTGCCAGCAGTTTTTCTAGCTATGGCTACACCTTC
cdr3_aa: CASSFSSYGYTF
j_call: TRBJ1-2
d_call: NA
clone_size: many
v_call: TRBV12-3/TRBV12-4

cdr3_nt: TGTGCCATCAGTGAGTCTCGCGGGGGGACACCCCTCCACTTT
cdr3_aa: CAISESRGGTPLHF
j_call: TRBJ1-6
d_call: NA
clone_size: once
v_call: TRBV10-3

cdr3_nt: TGTGCCAGCAGCCCAATCGACAGTGAAGCTTTCTTT
cdr3_aa: CASSPIDSEAFF
j_call: TRBJ1-1
d_call: NA
clone_size: many
v_call: TRBV5-8

cdr3_nt: TGTGCCAGCAGCTTAGTTCGCCCCCGGGACAGCTCCTACAATGAGCAGTTCTTC
cdr3_aa: CASSLVRPRDSSYNEQFF
j_call: TRBJ2-1
d_call: TRBD1
clone_size: once
v_call: TRBV7-6

cdr3_nt: TGTGCCAGCAGCGCCGTAGGACTCTATGGCTACACCTTC
cdr3_aa: CASSAVGLYGYTF
j_call: TRBJ1-2
d_call: NA
clone_size: once
v_call: TRBV7-9

cdr3_nt: TGTGCCAGCAGCTTAGTAGGGGCTCAACTGGTTTACAATGAGCAGTTCTTC
cdr3_aa: CASSLVGAQLVYNEQFF
j_call: TRBJ2-1
d_call: NA
clone_size: many
v_call: TRBV7-2

cdr3_nt: TGCGCCAGCAGCCAAGACCGGGGTAGCGGGTACGAGCAGTACTTC
cdr3_aa: CASSQDRGSGYEQYF
j_call: TRBJ2-7
d_call: TRBD2
clone_size: NA
v_call: TRBV4-1

cdr3_nt: TGTGCCAGTGTGGACCGGTGGTTGAACACTGAAGCTTTCTTT
cdr3_aa: CASVDRWLNTEAFF
j_call: TRBJ1-1
d_call: NA
clone_size: NA
v_call: TRBV7-9

cdr3_nt: TGTGCCAGCAGCTTAGAAGGGAATGGCTACACCTTC
cdr3_aa: CASSLEGNGYTF
j_call: TRBJ1-2
d_call: NA
clone_size: many
v_call: TRBV11-2

cdr3_nt: TGTGCCAGCAGCTTAGCTTACCCCTACGAGCAGTACTTC
cdr3_aa: CASSLAYPYEQYF
j_call: TRBJ2-7
d_call: NA
clone_size: NA
v_call: TRBV7-8

cdr3_nt: TGTGCCAGCATGCTTCGATGGGCAGCGACCCAGTACTTC
cdr3_aa: CASMLRWAATQYF
j_call: TRBJ2-5
d_call: NA
clone_size: NA
v_call: TRBV10-3

cdr3_nt: TGTGCCACCAGGGGGGGGGTGTCCGAAAAACTGTTTTTT
cdr3_aa: CATRGGVSEKLFF
j_call: TRBJ1-4
d_call: TRBD1
clone_size: NA
v_call: TRBV27

cdr3_nt: TGCAGCTTAGGACAGCTCTATGGCTACACCTTC
cdr3_aa: CSLGQLYGYTF
j_call: TRBJ1-2
d_call: NA
clone_size: NA
v_call: TRBV29-1

cdr3_nt: TGTGCCAGCTCACCACGGGCAGGACGTAATGAAAAACTGTTTTTT
cdr3_aa: CASSPRAGRNEKLFF
j_call: TRBJ1-4
d_call: NA
clone_size: NA
v_call: TRBV18